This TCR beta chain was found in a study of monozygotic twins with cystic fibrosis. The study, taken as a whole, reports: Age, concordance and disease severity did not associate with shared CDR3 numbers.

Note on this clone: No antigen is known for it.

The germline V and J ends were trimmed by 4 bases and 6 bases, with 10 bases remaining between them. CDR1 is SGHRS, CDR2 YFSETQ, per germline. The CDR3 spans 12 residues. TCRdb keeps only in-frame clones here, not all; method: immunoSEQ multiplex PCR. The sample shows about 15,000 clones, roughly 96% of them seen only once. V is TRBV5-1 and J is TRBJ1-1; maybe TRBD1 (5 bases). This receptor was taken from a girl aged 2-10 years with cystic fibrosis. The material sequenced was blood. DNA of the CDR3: TGCGCCAGCAGCCTTCAGGGAGCTGAAGCTTTCTTT. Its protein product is CASSLQGAEAFF.